These T cell receptor beta chains were read from a single sample in a study. TCRdb passed the RT-PCR reads through MiXCR, listing each CDR3 protein once. The table records about 680,000 distinct CDR3 sequences, about 14% of them present only once. The source material was memory CD4+ T cells from blood. The receptors were sampled from a female donor in good health, serving as a healthy control. Both conserved end residues are part of each CDR3. A D gene is named only where the DNA matches it firmly. Rows give clone size only sometimes, using once, few, many, or a class for an expanded clone.

>TRBV7-9|TRBJ2-3|-|TRBD2
TGTGCCAGCAGCACCCCGGGGGGAGGCCAGCGGGCGAGCACAGATACGCAGTATTTT
CASSTPGGGQRASTDTQYF
>TRBV19|TRBJ2-1|-|-
TGTGCCAGTAGTGTACTTTCCGGGACGACGGGGGATGAGCAGTTCTTC
CASSVLSGTTGDEQFF
>TRBV2|TRBJ2-1|-|-
TGTGCCAGCAGCCTACAGGGAACGAGTTACAATGAGCAGTTCTTC
CASSLQGTSYNEQFF
>TRBV10-3|TRBJ1-2|many|TRBD1
TGTGCCATCAGTGAGTTAGGACAGGGGGCTGATGGCTACACCTTC
CAISELGQGADGYTF
>TRBV28|TRBJ1-1|few|-
TGTGCCAGCAGTTCCTCCGGACAGAAACAAGCTTTCTTT
CASSSSGQKQAFF
>TRBV20-1|TRBJ2-1|-|TRBD2
TGCAGTGCTAGCTCAGCGGGAGACGTTCTCAATGAGCAGTTCTTC
CSASSAGDVLNEQFF
>TRBV9|TRBJ2-3|many|-
TGTGCCTCAAACCCCGGTCCAAACACAGATACGCAGTATTTT
CASNPGPNTDTQYF
>TRBV5-4|TRBJ1-2|-|TRBD1
TGTGCCAGCAGCTTGGGCACCCGGGACAGGGAACATGGCTACACCTTC
CASSLGTRDREHGYTF
>TRBV29-1|TRBJ2-3|many|TRBD2
TGCAGCGTTGACTTACCGGGAGGAGATACGCAGTATTTT
CSVDLPGGDTQYF
>TRBV9|TRBJ2-1|-|-
TGTGCCAGCAGCGTGACTAGCAATGAGCAGTTCTTC
CASSVTSNEQFF
>TRBV7-2|TRBJ2-5|-|-
TGTGCCAGCAGCTTAGGGACGGGACATCCGCACTTC
CASSLGTGHPHF
>TRBV3-1|TRBJ2-3|few|-
TGTGCCAGCAGCCAAGTGTCAGATACGCAGTATTTT
CASSQVSDTQYF
>TRBV11-2|TRBJ2-5|-|-
TGTGCCAGCAGCTCCGCCACTGGGGCTAAAGAGACCCAGTACTTC
CASSSATGAKETQYF
>TRBV15|TRBJ1-4|-|-
TGTGCCACCAGCAGAGGGGAAGGCTCGGAAGAAAAACTGTTTTTT
CATSRGEGSEEKLFF
>TRBV20-1|TRBJ1-1|few|TRBD1
TGCAGTGGGGCCCAGGGGGGACTCGCTGAAGCTTTCTTT
CSGAQGGLAEAFF
>TRBV9|TRBJ2-7|few|TRBD2
TGTGCCAGCAGCGGTAGCGGGAGCCTCGTGGACGAGCAGTACTTC
CASSGSGSLVDEQYF
>TRBV7-8|TRBJ2-7|-|-
TGTGCCAGCAGCTTAGGAAGTGGCCGGCCCTCCGAGCAGTACTTC
CASSLGSGRPSEQYF
>TRBV20-1|TRBJ2-1|-|TRBD2
TGCAGTGCTGTTGGACTAGCGGGGAACAATGAGCAGTTCTTC
CSAVGLAGNNEQFF
>TRBV7-3|TRBJ2-1|-|-
TGTGCCAGCAGCCCCGGGGGCTTAAAAGAGAATGAGCAGTTCTTC
CASSPGGLKENEQFF
>TRBV18|TRBJ2-5|many|-
TGTGCCAGCTCACCACGACAGGAAATCACTCGGGAGACCCAGTACTTC
CASSPRQEITRETQYF
>TRBV7-9|TRBJ2-3|many|TRBD1
TGTGCCAGCAGCCGGGACAGGGACTCAGATACGCAGTATTTT
CASSRDRDSDTQYF
>TRBV5-1|TRBJ2-1|-|-
TGCGCCAGCGGATTAATTGGGGCCCCCTACAATGAGCAGTTCTTC
CASGLIGAPYNEQFF
>TRBV6-2/TRBV6-3|TRBJ2-1|-|TRBD2
TGTGCCGGACGAACTAGCGGGAGGGCCGGTGAGCAGTTCTTC
CAGRTSGRAGEQFF
>TRBV28|TRBJ1-2|-|-
TGTGCCAGCAGTTCCTCGACAATTAACTATGGCTACACCTTC
CASSSSTINYGYTF
>TRBV7-3|TRBJ2-1|few|TRBD1
TGTGCCAGCAGCTCTTCGGGACAGGGCGGCAATGAGCAGTTCTTC
CASSSSGQGGNEQFF
>TRBV18|TRBJ1-4|few|-
TGTGCCAGCTCACCCGGGACCGAGGGGAAACTGTTTTTT
CASSPGTEGKLFF
>TRBV7-2|TRBJ2-7|-|-
TGTGCCAGCAGCTTAGGTAGGCAGACCTTCTACGAGCAGTACTTC
CASSLGRQTFYEQYF
>TRBV7-2|TRBJ2-7|many|-
TGTGCCAGCAGCTTCGCCAGGGGATACGAGCAGTACTTC
CASSFARGYEQYF
>TRBV7-3|TRBJ2-3|few|-
TGTGCCAGCAGCTCTCCGGACAGTTCAGATACGCAGTATTTT
CASSSPDSSDTQYF
>TRBV20-1|TRBJ2-7|few|-
TGCAGTGCTAGAGACTCAGGACAGAATTCCTACGAGCAGTACTTC
CSARDSGQNSYEQYF
>TRBV7-7|TRBJ2-1|few|TRBD2
TGTGCTAGCAGTCAAATGACTAGCGGGAGTTTTAATGAGCAGTTCTTC
CASSQMTSGSFNEQFF
>TRBV5-1|TRBJ2-1|many|-
TGCGCCAGCAGCCCGGCGGGACAGTCTTACAATGAGCAGTTCTTC
CASSPAGQSYNEQFF
>TRBV7-2|TRBJ2-5|-|TRBD2
TGTGCCAGCAGCTTCACCGGGACTAGCGGGAGAGAGACCCAGTACTTC
CASSFTGTSGRETQYF